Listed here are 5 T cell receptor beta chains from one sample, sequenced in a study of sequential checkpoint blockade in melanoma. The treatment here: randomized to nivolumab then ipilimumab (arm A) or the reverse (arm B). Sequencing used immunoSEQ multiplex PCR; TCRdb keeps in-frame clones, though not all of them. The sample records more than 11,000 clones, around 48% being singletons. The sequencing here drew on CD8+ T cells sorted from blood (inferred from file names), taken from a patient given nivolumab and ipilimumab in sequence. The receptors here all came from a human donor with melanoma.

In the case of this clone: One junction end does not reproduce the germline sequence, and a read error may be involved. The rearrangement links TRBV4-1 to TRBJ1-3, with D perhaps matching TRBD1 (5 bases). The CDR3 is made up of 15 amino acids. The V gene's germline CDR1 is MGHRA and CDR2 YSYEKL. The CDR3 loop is CASSQVGGLWDTIYF. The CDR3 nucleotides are TGTGCCAGCAGCCAAGTGGGGGGACTGTGGGACACCATATATTTT.

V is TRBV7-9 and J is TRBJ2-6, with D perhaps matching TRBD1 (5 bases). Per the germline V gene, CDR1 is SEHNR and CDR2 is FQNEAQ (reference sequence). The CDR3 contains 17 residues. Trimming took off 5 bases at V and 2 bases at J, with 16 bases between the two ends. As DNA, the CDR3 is TGTGCCAGCAGCGAGAGACCCTGGGGCGCTGGGGCCAACGTCCTGACTTTC. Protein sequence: CASSERPWGAGANVLTF.

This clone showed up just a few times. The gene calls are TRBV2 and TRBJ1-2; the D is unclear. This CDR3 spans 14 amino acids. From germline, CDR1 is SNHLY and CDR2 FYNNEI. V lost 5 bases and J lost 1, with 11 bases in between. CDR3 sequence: CASSSSGYNYGYTF. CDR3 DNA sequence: TGTGCCAGCAGTTCCTCGGGGTATAACTATGGCTACACCTTC.

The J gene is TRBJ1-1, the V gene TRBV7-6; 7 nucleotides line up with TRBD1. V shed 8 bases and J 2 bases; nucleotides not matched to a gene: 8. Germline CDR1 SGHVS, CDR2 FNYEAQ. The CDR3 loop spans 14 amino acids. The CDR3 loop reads CASGEGDRNTEAFF. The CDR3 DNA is TGTGCCAGCGGCGAGGGGGACAGAAACACTGAAGCTTTCTTT.

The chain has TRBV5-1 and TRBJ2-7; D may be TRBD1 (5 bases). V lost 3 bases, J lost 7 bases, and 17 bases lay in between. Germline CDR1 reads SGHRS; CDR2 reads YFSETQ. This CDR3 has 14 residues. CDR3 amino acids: CASSYSLGSGEQYF. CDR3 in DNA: TGCGCCAGCAGCTACAGTCTTGGGTCAGGGGAGCAGTACTTC.